What follows describes a single T cell receptor (beta chain). This receptor's antigen is unknown. The sample holds no much larger clone one base away, and base qualities are not on file. This entry is derived from a study of pediatric ulcerative colitis (dated by TCRdb to about 2019). General notes on the study: More than five ulcerative colitis patients had pancolitis and two had left-sided colitis, with histology consistent with ulcerative colitis in all. About nine newly diagnosed, treatment-naive pediatric ulcerative colitis patients and four non-IBD control children each provided paired blood and rectal samples. By Pediatric Ulcerative Colitis Activity Index, mild disease was classified in a couple of patients, moderate disease in several and acute severe colitis in three. The study at large found these results: Significantly higher autologous blood-rectal clonal overlap was found in ulcerative colitis patients than in controls, which suggested increased T cell trafficking to inflamed tissue. With only four individuals, the healthy control group was small. Because the repertoires came from total lymphocyte DNA, rare subsets such as regulatory T cells may have patterns that are not reflected. Rectal pinch biopsies may have included blood-derived T cells, especially in patients with overt colitis. Two rectal CDR3 clonotypes were detected in all ulcerative colitis patients and were not detected in any of the controls. Features of the rectal repertoire distinguished controls, mild-moderate colitis patients and acute severe colitis patients, and in acute severe colitis, rectal diversity was reduced because of clonal expansions. For technical reasons, substantially fewer templates were yielded by the blood samples of two patients, and these blood samples were excluded from blood-rectal overlap analysis.

During colonoscopy, one to two rectal pinch biopsies were obtained for research purposes. Before the diagnostic colonoscopy, none of the ulcerative colitis patients had been given immunosuppressive medication. Before DNA isolation, rectal biopsies were subjected to proteinase K digestion. The Wizard kit (Promega) was used to extract genomic DNA from the blood and intestinal samples. Rearranged CDR3 beta regions were amplified from genomic DNA with multiplex V and J primers using the immunoSEQ TRB Survey service. To keep depth equal across samples, survey-level sequencing depth of up to 500,000 reads per sample was applied. The libraries were purified and pooled, then sequenced using Illumina technology. The authors' pipeline ran thus. immunoSEQ online tools were used for productive clonality, sample overlap, pairwise scatters, CDR3 beta length, V/D/J gene usage and productiveness. Calculated diversity was the number of unique rearrangements divided by total templates times 100; Shannon and Simpson indices were also computed. Z-score normalized data were analyzed by principal component analysis with the R prcomp function and the ggbiplot package. Morisita's index was used to quantify the clonal overlap between blood and rectum within each subject. Held by TCRdb, this immuneACCESS table contains in-frame sequences only and omits some clones. Under half of the omission traces to an unresolved V gene where checked; the cause of the rest is unknown. V, J and clone size are taken as reported in that table, and D and trimming were inferred from the DNA itself. The sample table shows some 25,000 clones, and roughly 70% are seen once. The ten largest account for roughly 7.8% of the sample.

As encoded in the germline V gene, CDR1 is SGHRS while CDR2 is YFSETQ. Compared with germline, V lacks 2 bases and J lacks 5 bases; bases without a gene match: 2. From the cysteine through the phenylalanine, the CDR3 covers 15 amino acids. Just the 45-base CDR3 DNA is kept, in frame starting at base 1. The specimen sequenced was gut tissue. The source is a boy between 10 and 17 years old with severe ulcerative colitis. The chain joins TRBV5-1 to TRBJ2-1; TRBD2 aligns with 12 central bases. The bases are TGCGCCAGCAGCTTTCGGACTAGCGGGAACAATGAGCAGTTCTTC. It encodes CASSFRTSGNNEQFF.